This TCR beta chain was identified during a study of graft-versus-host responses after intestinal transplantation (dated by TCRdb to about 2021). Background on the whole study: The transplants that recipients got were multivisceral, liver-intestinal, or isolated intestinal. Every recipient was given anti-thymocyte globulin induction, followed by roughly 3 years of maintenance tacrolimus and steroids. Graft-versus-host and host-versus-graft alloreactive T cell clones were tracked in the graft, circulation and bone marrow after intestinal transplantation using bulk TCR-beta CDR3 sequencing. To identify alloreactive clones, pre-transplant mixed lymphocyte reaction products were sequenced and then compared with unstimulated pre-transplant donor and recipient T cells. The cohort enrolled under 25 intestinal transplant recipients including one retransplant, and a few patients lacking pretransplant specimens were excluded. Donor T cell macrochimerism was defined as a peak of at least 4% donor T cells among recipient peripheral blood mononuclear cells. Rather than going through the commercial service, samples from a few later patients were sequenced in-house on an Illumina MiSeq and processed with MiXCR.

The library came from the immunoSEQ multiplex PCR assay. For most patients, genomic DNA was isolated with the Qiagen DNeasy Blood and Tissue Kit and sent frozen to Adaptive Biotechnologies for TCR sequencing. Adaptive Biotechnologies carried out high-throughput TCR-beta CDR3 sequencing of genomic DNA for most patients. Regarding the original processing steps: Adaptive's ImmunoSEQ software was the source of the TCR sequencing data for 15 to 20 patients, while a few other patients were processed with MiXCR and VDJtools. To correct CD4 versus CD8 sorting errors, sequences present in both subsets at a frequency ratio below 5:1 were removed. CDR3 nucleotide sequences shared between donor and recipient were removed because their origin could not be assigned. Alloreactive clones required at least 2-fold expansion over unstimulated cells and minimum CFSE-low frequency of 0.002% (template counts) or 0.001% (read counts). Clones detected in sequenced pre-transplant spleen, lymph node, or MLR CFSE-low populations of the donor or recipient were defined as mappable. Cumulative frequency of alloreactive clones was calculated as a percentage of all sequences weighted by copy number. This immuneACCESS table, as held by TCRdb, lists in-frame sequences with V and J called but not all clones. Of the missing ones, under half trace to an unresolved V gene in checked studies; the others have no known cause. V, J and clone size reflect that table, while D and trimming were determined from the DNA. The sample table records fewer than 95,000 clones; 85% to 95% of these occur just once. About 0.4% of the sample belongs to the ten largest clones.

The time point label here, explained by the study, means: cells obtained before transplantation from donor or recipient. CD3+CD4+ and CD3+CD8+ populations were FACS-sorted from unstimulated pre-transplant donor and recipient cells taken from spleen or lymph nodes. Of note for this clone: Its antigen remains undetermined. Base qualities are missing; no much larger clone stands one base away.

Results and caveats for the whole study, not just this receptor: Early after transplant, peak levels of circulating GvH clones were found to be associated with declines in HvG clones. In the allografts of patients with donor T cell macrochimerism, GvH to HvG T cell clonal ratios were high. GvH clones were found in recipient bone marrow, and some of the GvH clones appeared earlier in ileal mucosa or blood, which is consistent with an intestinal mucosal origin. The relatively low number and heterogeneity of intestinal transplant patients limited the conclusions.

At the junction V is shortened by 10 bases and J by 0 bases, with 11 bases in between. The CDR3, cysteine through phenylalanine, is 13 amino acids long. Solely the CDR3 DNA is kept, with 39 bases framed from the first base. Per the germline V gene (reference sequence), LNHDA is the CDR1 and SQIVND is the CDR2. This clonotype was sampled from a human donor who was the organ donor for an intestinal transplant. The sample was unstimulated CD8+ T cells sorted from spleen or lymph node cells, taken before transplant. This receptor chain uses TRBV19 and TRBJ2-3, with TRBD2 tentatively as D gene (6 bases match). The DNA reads TGTGCCATTGGGACTGTTAGCACAGATACGCAGTATTTT. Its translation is CAIGTVSTDTQYF.